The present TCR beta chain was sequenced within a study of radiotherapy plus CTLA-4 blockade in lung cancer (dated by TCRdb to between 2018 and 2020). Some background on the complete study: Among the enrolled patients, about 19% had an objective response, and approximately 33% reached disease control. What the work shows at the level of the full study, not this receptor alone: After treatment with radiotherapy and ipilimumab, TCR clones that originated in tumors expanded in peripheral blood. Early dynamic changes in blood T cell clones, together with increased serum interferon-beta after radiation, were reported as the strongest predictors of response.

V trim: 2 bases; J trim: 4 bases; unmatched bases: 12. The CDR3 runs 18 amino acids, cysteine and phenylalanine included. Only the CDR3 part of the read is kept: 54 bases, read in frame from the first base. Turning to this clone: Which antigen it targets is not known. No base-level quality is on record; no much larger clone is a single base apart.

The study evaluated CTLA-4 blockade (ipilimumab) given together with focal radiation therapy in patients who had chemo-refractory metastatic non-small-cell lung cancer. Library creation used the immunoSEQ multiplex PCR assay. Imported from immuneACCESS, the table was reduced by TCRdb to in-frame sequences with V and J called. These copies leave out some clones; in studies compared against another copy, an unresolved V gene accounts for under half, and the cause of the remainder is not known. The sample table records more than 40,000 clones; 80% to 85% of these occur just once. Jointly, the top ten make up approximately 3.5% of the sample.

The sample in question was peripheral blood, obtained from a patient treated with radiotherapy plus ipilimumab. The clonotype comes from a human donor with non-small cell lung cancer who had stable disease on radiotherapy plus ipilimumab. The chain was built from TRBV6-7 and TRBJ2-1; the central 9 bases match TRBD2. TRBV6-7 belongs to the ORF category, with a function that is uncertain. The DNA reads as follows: TGTGCCAGCAGTTACCGGGGACTAGCCCCCTTTGGTTACAATGAGCAGTTCTTC. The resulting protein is CASSYRGLAPFGYNEQFF.